This T cell receptor beta chain was identified during a study of T cell clones after liver transplantation. Background on the study: A pre-transplant mixed lymphocyte reaction with TCRbeta sequencing defined graft-donor-reactive clones followed in post-transplant blood. Standard immunosuppression, with no induction, continued until 12-24 months after transplant.

This clone turned up a few times. Its specificity is not known. Regarding the study as a whole: Small, mixed patient groups and varying post-transplant times limit these conclusions.

Germline CDR1 and CDR2: SNHLY and FYNNEI. CDR3 length: 12 residues. V lost 6 bases, J lost 5 bases, and 7 bases lay in between. Sequencing used immunoSEQ multiplex PCR; TCRdb keeps in-frame clones, though not all of them. The sample shows fewer than 50,000 clones, just over 85% of them seen only once. Sequenced material: CD4+ T cells from blood, taken 24 months after liver transplant. The TCR sequence derives from a human patient who received a liver transplant. The graft donor may have contributed some T cells. The chain employs TRBV2 and TRBJ1-4, with D unclear. CDR3 loop: CASRIRNEKLFF. The CDR3 DNA is TGTGCCAGCAGGATTAGAAATGAAAAACTGTTTTTT. Variable domain in full (rest from reference TRBV2 and TRBJ1-4): EPEVTQTPSHQVTQMGQEVILRCVPISNHLYFYWYRQILGQKVEFLVSFYNNEISEKSEIFDDQFSVERPDGSNFTLKIRSTKLEDSAMYFCASRIRNEKLFFGSGTQLSVL.